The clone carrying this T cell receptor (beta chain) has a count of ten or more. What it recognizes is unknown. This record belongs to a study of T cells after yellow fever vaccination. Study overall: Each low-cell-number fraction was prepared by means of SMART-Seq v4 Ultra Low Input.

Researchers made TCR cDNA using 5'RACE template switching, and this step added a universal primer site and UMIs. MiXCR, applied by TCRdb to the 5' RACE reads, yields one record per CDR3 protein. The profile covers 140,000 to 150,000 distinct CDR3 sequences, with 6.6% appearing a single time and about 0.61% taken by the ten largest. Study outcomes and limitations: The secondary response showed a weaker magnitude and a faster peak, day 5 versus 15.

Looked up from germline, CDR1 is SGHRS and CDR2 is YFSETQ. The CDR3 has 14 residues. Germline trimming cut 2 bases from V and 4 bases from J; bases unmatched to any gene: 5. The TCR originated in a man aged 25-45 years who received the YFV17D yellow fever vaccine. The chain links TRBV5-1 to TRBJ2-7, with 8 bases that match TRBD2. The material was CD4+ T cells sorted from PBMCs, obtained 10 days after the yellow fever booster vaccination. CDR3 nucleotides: TGCGCCAGCAGCTTCCAGCGGGAGTCATACGAGCAGTACTTC. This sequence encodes CASSFQRESYEQYF. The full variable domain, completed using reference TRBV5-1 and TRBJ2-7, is KAGVTQTPRYLIKTRGQQVTLSCSPISGHRSVSWYQQTPGQGLQFLFEYFSETQRNKGNFPGRFSGRQFSNSRSEMNVSTLELGDSALYLCASSFQRESYEQYFGPGTRLTVT.